The 26 T cell receptor beta chains listed next were all sequenced from one sample in a study of T cells in Graves' hyperthyroidism and ophthalmopathy. Amplification of TCR beta CDR3 regions was performed using RNA transcripts as template. A first-round RT-PCR of the TCR CDR3 used the HTBI primer set. TCRdb fed the multiplex PCR reads into MiXCR, producing one record per CDR3 protein. This table has fewer than 600,000 distinct CDR3 sequences, about 15% appearing once. Source material: blood. The receptors were sampled from a woman aged 40 to 55 with Graves' hyperthyroidism.

In this sample, this clonotype turned up many times. The chain carries TRBV3-1 and TRBJ1-6; the D is unclear. The CDR3 has 14 amino acids. V lost 1 base to trimming and J lost 10 bases, with 11 bases between them. Germline CDR1 and CDR2: LGHDT and YNNKEL (reference sequence). Written as DNA, the CDR3 is TGTGCCAGCAGCCAAGGAATATCGGGCTCACCCCTCCACTTT. It specifies CASSQGISGSPLHF.

V usage is TRBV15 and J usage is TRBJ1-6, with a possible D match to TRBD1 (6 bases). Germline V lookup: CDR1 LNHNV, CDR2 YYDKDF (reference sequence). CDR3 length equals 12 residues. Trimming left V 8 bases short and J 8 bases short, with 10 bases between. The CDR3 nucleotides read TGTGCCACCGGAGAGGGGGATTCACCCCTCCACTTT. This translates into CATGEGDSPLHF. The full variable domain, rest sourced from reference TRBV15 and TRBJ1-6, is DAMVIQNPRYQVTQFGKPVTLSCSQTLNHNVMYWYQQKSSQAPKLLFHYYDKDFNNEADTPDNFQSRRPNTSFCFLDIRSPGLGDTAMYLCATGEGDSPLHFGNGTRLTVT.

This clonotype was counted many times. V gene TRBV28 combines with J gene TRBJ2-7; the match to TRBD2 covers 11 bases. The germline gives CDR1 MDHEN, CDR2 SYDVKM. The CDR3 is made up of 15 amino acids. V lost 5 bases and J lost 5; bases outside the gene matches: 8. The CDR3 loop reads CASSPHTSGRDEQYF. CDR3 coding DNA: TGTGCCAGCAGTCCACACACTAGCGGGAGAGACGAGCAGTACTTC.

This clonotype came up many times. This rearrangement joins TRBV2 to TRBJ2-5; D gene uncertain. Germline CDR1 reads SNHLY; CDR2 reads FYNNEI. The CDR3 covers 13 residues. V gave up 2 bases and J gave up 4 bases, with 8 bases separating them. The CDR3 DNA is TGTGCCAGCAGTGAACGTGGGCTAGAGACCCAGTACTTC. Its protein is CASSERGLETQYF.

Many counts were recorded for this clonotype. This sequence joins TRBV28 and TRBJ1-1; D is unclear. V dropped 5 bases and J dropped 1 base, with 8 bases sitting between them. The CDR3 has 13 residues. Germline CDR1 is MDHEN and CDR2 is SYDVKM. The CDR3 reads CASSPLWNTEAFF. The CDR3 region has the DNA TGTGCCAGCAGTCCCCTCTGGAACACTGAAGCTTTCTTT.

This clonotype has at least ten counts. The CDR3 coding sequence is TGTGCCAGCAGTTACTATCCTTCCCCGGGGGAGGTGGGGAATGAGCAGTTCTTC. It translates to CASSYYPSPGEVGNEQFF. The chain joins TRBV6-5 to TRBJ2-1; TRBD2 is a possible D gene (6 bases). This CDR3 comprises 18 residues. In germline, CDR1 is MNHEY, CDR2 SVGAGI. V lost 1 base to trimming and J lost 7 bases, with 23 bases between them.

This clonotype was seen repeatedly, ten times or more. V is TRBV28 and J is TRBJ2-7; 8 bases line up with TRBD2. This CDR3 is 15 amino acids long. Germline V CDR1 and CDR2: MDHEN, SYDVKM. J was trimmed by 2 bases and V by 5 bases; bases with no gene match: 8. The CDR3 spells CASSGSGSGTYEQYF. CDR3 coding DNA: TGTGCCAGCAGTGGGAGCGGGAGTGGCACCTACGAGCAGTACTTC.

V gene TRBV9 combines with J gene TRBJ2-7; TRBD1 matches 12 bases. The CDR3 consists of 16 residues. The V segment lost 4 bases and the J segment 6 bases; nucleotides outside the gene matches: 11. Germline CDR1 SGDLS, CDR2 YYNGEE. The CDR3 here is CASSLGTGGSGGEQYF. The CDR3 coding sequence is TGTGCCAGCAGCCTTGGGACAGGGGGCTCGGGTGGCGAGCAGTACTTC.

The chain is built from TRBV7-9 and TRBJ2-7; a possible D gene is TRBD2 (5 bases). This CDR3 contains 15 residues. V was cut by 4 bases and J by 2 bases, with 15 bases left in between. Germline V lookup: CDR1 SEHNR, CDR2 FQNEAQ (reference sequence). Here the CDR3 reads CASSSVNLGTYEQYF. In DNA form, the CDR3 reads TGTGCCAGCAGCTCCGTAAACCTCGGGACCTACGAGCAGTACTTC.

This clonotype was seen ten or more times. The V and J genes are TRBV5-1 and TRBJ2-3; D not certain. The CDR3 is made up of 14 amino acids. The ends were cut back, 0 bases at V and 4 bases at J, with 9 bases in the middle. Germline CDR1 and CDR2: SGHRS and YFSETQ. The CDR3 bases are TGCGCCAGCAGCTTGGTGAGGCAACCAGATACGCAGTATTTT. Translated: CASSLVRQPDTQYF.

This clonotype has a handful of counts. J is TRBJ1-5 and V is TRBV12-3 or TRBV12-4; unclear D gene. Trimming removed 10 bases at V and 5 bases at J, with 15 bases between. This CDR3 has 13 residues. The CDR3: CAIGTGSYQPQHF. DNA of the CDR3: TGTGCCATTGGTACGGGGTCATATCAGCCCCAGCATTTT.

This chain connects TRBV29-1 to TRBJ2-2, with 8 bases fitting TRBD2. Trimming removed 4 bases from V and 7 bases from J; junction bases left unmatched: 11. The CDR3 runs to 15 residues. The germline V gene has CDR1 SQVTM and CDR2 ANQGSEA. CDR3 in amino acids: CSVGGRGGVGGELFF. CDR3 DNA: TGCAGCGTTGGGGGCCGGGGGGGCGTTGGCGGGGAGCTGTTTTTT.

This clonotype has a count of ten or more. The chain has TRBV5-1 and TRBJ1-1, with 9 bases identical to TRBD1. Trimming removed 3 bases from V and 2 bases from J; junction bases left unmatched: 5. This CDR3 has 15 amino acids. Germline V gene data show CDR1 as SGHRS and CDR2 as YFSETQ. CDR3 residues: CASSWGTGSNTEAFF. CDR3 nucleotides: TGCGCCAGCAGCTGGGGGACAGGGAGCAACACTGAAGCTTTCTTT.

This clonotype was seen many times. This rearrangement joins TRBV28 to TRBJ2-4; D unresolved. V gave up 3 bases and J gave up 6 bases, with 9 bases separating them. CDR1 is MDHEN, CDR2 SYDVKM, per germline. This CDR3 comprises 13 residues. This CDR3 reads CASSFSLGNIQYF. The CDR3 coding sequence is TGTGCCAGCAGTTTTTCGCTCGGAAACATTCAGTACTTC.

This clonotype occurred many times. The rearrangement links TRBV7-2 to TRBJ1-2; perhaps TRBD1 as D (6 bases). The CDR3 spans 14 residues. The V and J ends lost 3 bases and 3 bases respectively, with 11 bases between them. Germline values: CDR1 SGHTA, CDR2 FQGNSA. For the CDR3, the DNA is TGTGCCAGCAGCTTTGGGGCAGGGGACTATGGCTACACCTTC. This sequence encodes CASSFGAGDYGYTF.

The rearrangement links TRBV24-1 to TRBJ2-3; D is ambiguous. CDR3 length: 13 amino acids. Deletions cut 3 bases from V and 2 bases from J, with 5 bases between. Germline CDR1 and CDR2: KGHDR and SFDVKD. The DNA for the CDR3 is TGTGCCACCAGTGATAGCCTCACAGATACGCAGTATTTT. It encodes CATSDSLTDTQYF.

Ten or more counts support this clonotype. The gene calls are TRBV3-1 and TRBJ2-3; 7 nucleotides line up with TRBD2. Per germline, CDR1 LGHDT and CDR2 YNNKEL (reference sequence). The CDR3 is 15 residues long. The V and J ends lost 4 bases and 2 bases, in that order; junction bases with no gene match: 6. The CDR3 region is CASSRASGYTDTQYF. The CDR3 nucleotides are TGTGCCAGCAGCCGGGCTAGCGGTTACACAGATACGCAGTATTTT.

In its sample, this clonotype was seen many times. The rearrangement uses TRBV6-1 and TRBJ2-3; 8 bases map to TRBD1. The J segment lost 2 bases and the V segment lost 6 bases, leaving 7 bases of the junction unmatched. The germline CDR1 and CDR2 sequences are MNHNS and SASEGT. The CDR3 covers 15 residues. CDR3 region: CASRSGQGHTDTQYF. The DNA for the CDR3 is TGTGCCAGCAGGTCTGGACAGGGCCACACAGATACGCAGTATTTT.

This clonotype was recorded a few times. The V call is TRBV3-1, the J call TRBJ2-2, with 8 nucleotides matching TRBD2. The CDR3 contains 15 residues. Germline loops: CDR1 LGHDT, CDR2 YNNKEL (reference sequence). The V gene end was trimmed by 6 bases and the J gene end by 4 bases; junction bases not matched to a gene: 7. The CDR3 bases are TGTGCCAGCAGTATAGCGGGAAGCGGCACCGGGGAGCTGTTTTTT. It encodes CASSIAGSGTGELFF.

This clonotype was recorded at least ten times. The chain joins TRBV24-1 to TRBJ1-5; 7 positions match TRBD1. This CDR3 region has 14 residues. The ends lost 4 bases at V and 3 bases at J; junction bases unmatched: 2. The germline V gene has CDR1 KGHDR and CDR2 SFDVKD. In DNA, the CDR3 is TGTGCCACCAGTGACGACAGGGACAATCAGCCCCAGCATTTT. Its translation: CATSDDRDNQPQHF.

This chain joins TRBV18 and TRBJ2-1; 9 bases fit TRBD1. Germline CDR1 and CDR2: KGHSH and LQKENI. The length of the CDR3 is 16 residues. With 3 bases clipped from V and 7 bases from J, the junction kept 10 bases outside the gene matches. CDR3 amino acids: CASSPWSGTGLNEQFF. For the CDR3, the DNA is TGTGCCAGCTCACCTTGGAGCGGGACAGGGCTAAATGAGCAGTTCTTC.

This clonotype was counted at least ten times. The chain joins TRBV20-1 to TRBJ2-7; 15 nucleotides agree with TRBD2. Germline values: CDR1 DFQATT, CDR2 SNEGSKA (reference sequence). The CDR3 runs to 17 residues. J was trimmed by 1 base and V by 4 bases; bases with no gene match: 8. CDR3 coding DNA: TGCAGTGCTATCCCGGGACTAGCGGGAGGTCTGTCCTACGAGCAGTACTTC. Encoded protein: CSAIPGLAGGLSYEQYF.

V gene TRBV19 combines with J gene TRBJ2-1; 9 nucleotides agree with TRBD2. The CDR3 contains 14 residues. V lost 7 bases, J lost 6 bases, and 7 bases stayed unmatched. Germline V gene data show CDR1 as LNHDA and CDR2 as SQIVND (reference sequence). Here the CDR3 DNA reads TGTGCCAGTAAGGAGTTTAGCGGGGGCAATGAGCAGTTCTTC. Its translation: CASKEFSGGNEQFF.

This clonotype turned up a few times. This sequence joins TRBV18 and TRBJ2-2; D is unclear. V lost 6 bases and J lost 0, with 14 bases in between. Germline CDR1 and CDR2: KGHSH and LQKENI. The CDR3 covers 16 residues. The chain's CDR3 is CASSITADANTGELFF. The DNA of the CDR3 is TGTGCCAGCTCTATTACGGCGGACGCGAACACCGGGGAGCTGTTTTTT.

This clonotype occurred many times. The chain has TRBV29-1 and TRBJ1-1; weak D call: TRBD1 (6 bases). Germline V gene sequence: CDR1 SQVTM, CDR2 ANQGSEA. This CDR3 has 14 residues. The ends were cut back, 8 bases at V and 1 base at J, with 17 bases in the middle. The CDR3 region has the DNA TGCAGCACTGCGGGGGCATCGGCGAACACTGAAGCTTTCTTT. It specifies CSTAGASANTEAFF.

The chain is built from TRBV25-1 and TRBJ1-2; D gene unclear. CDR1 and CDR2 from the germline V gene are MGHDK and SYGVNS. The CDR3 totals 13 residues. V lost 2 bases to trimming and J lost 5 bases, with 9 bases between them. Here the CDR3 reads CASSEGGMYGYTF. The CDR3 DNA sequence: TGTGCCAGCAGTGAAGGCGGGATGTATGGCTACACCTTC.